The 26 T cell receptor beta chains in this list originate from one sample, sequenced in a study of blood T cell repertoires in COVID-19. Sequencing was performed with immunoSEQ multiplex PCR; in TCRdb, only in-frame clones are kept and a portion is missing. The data show approximately 160,000 clones, roughly 85% seen once. Sequenced material: PBMCs or T cells enriched from blood (not recorded which). The receptors stem from a woman between 45 and 60 years old who had recovered from COVID-19.

V gene TRBV19 combines with J gene TRBJ2-1; TRBD2 aligns across 9 bases. CDR3 length: 15 amino acids. Germline V gene sequence: CDR1 LNHDA, CDR2 SQIVND (reference sequence). V was pared by 1 base and J by 10 bases, with 8 bases of the junction left unmatched. In DNA, the CDR3 is TGTGCCAGTAGTATAGGATCTAGCGGGGTGGAGGAGCAGTTCTTC. Translation gives CASSIGSSGVEEQFF.

In its sample, this clone was seen a few times. V and J are TRBV10-1 and TRBJ1-1; no definite D call. Germline-derived CDR1 and CDR2 are WNHNN and SYGVQD (reference sequence). Between the trimmed V and J ends, which lost 8 bases and 3 bases, there was a span of 10 bases. The CDR3 covers 12 residues. The CDR3 sequence is CASRGTDTEAFF. Here the CDR3 DNA reads TGCGCCAGCCGCGGTACGGACACTGAAGCTTTCTTT.

The V and J genes are TRBV2 and TRBJ2-5, with 10 bases lining up with TRBD2. Germline CDR1 reads SNHLY; CDR2 reads FYNNEI. V lost 2 bases, J lost 0 bases, and 6 bases stayed unmatched. This CDR3 is 17 amino acids long. The CDR3 bases are TGTGCCAGCAGTGAATTTTCGGGACTAGCGAACCAAGAGACCCAGTACTTC. Amino acids: CASSEFSGLANQETQYF.

The V gene is TRBV5-1, the J gene TRBJ1-6; 7 bases fit TRBD1. The CDR3 length is 15 residues. V shed 0 bases, J shed 8 bases, and the junction held 5 bases outside the gene matches. The germline gives CDR1 SGHRS, CDR2 YFSETQ. In DNA form, the CDR3 reads TGCGCCAGCAGCTTGGGGGACAGATCCGATTCACCCCTCCACTTT. Translation: CASSLGDRSDSPLHF.

J is TRBJ1-1 and V is TRBV9; the D is unclear. CDR1 and CDR2 (germline): SGDLS, YYNGEE. The ends were cut back, 7 bases at V and 6 bases at J, with 13 bases in the middle. The CDR3 length is 12 residues. As DNA, the CDR3 is TGTGCCAGCTCTTCAGAGGATCCTGAAGCTTTCTTT. It specifies CASSSEDPEAFF.

This rearrangement joins TRBV24-1 to TRBJ2-2, with unresolved D. Germline V lookup: CDR1 KGHDR, CDR2 SFDVKD. The CDR3 has 15 residues. The V gene lost 9 bases and the J gene lost 4 bases, with 17 bases spanning the gap. In DNA form, the CDR3 reads TGTGCCACCGCCCGAGGCGACGCCGGCACCGGGGAGCTGTTTTTT. This sequence encodes CATARGDAGTGELFF.

The chain is built from TRBV11-3 and TRBJ1-6; 7 bases fit TRBD1. This CDR3 comprises 17 residues. From germline, CDR1 is SGHNT and CDR2 YENEEA. V lost 4 bases to trimming and J lost 0 bases; unmatched junction nucleotides: 6. This CDR3 reads CASSSYRGGSYNSPLHF. In nucleotides, the CDR3 is TGTGCCAGCAGCTCGTACAGGGGTGGCTCCTATAATTCACCCCTCCACTTT.

The chain couples TRBV11-2 to TRBJ1-6; D not certain. CDR3 length equals 15 residues. Per germline, CDR1 SGHAT and CDR2 FQNNGV. Trimming took off 1 base at V and 5 bases at J, with 9 bases between the two ends. The chain's CDR3 is CASSLAWANNSPLHF. The CDR3 bases are TGTGCCAGCAGCTTAGCTTGGGCAAATAATTCACCCCTCCACTTT. Complete variable domain (other parts from reference TRBV11-2 and TRBJ1-6): EAGVAQSPRYKIIEKRQSVAFWCNPISGHATLYWYQQILGQGPKLLIQFQNNGVVDDSQLPKDRFSAERLKGVDSTLKIQPAKLEDSAVYLCASSLAWANNSPLHFGNGTRLTVT.

The chain joins TRBV7-9 to TRBJ1-3; D is unresolved. This CDR3 is 16 amino acids long. Between the trimmed V and J ends, which lost 2 bases and 2 bases, there was a span of 13 bases. Germline lookup yields CDR1 SEHNR and CDR2 FQNEAQ (reference sequence). The CDR3 bases are TGTGCCAGCAGCTTATTCGAGGCGGGAACTGGAAACACCATATATTTT. Translated, it gives CASSLFEAGTGNTIYF.

V and J are TRBV6-5 and TRBJ2-7; 10 bases match TRBD2. The CDR3 runs 15 residues. Germline V gene data show CDR1 as MNHEY and CDR2 as SVGAGI. The J segment lost 5 bases and the V segment lost 6 bases, leaving 10 bases of the junction unmatched. The CDR3 DNA is TGTGCCAGCAGCCGTGTAGCGGGGGGCGGCCACGAGCAGTACGTC. Translated, it gives CASSRVAGGGHEQYV.

The J gene is TRBJ2-5, the V gene TRBV7-9; perhaps TRBD2 as D (5 bases). V lost 2 bases, J lost 5 bases, and 12 bases lay in between. This CDR3 has 14 residues. Germline CDR1 SEHNR, CDR2 FQNEAQ (reference sequence). CDR3 residues: CASSLRGFDETQYF. CDR3 DNA: TGTGCCAGCAGCTTAAGAGGGTTCGACGAGACCCAGTACTTC.

V is TRBV11-2 and J is TRBJ2-7; perhaps TRBD2 as D (5 bases). V lost 1 base and J 4 bases, leaving 11 bases between the germline ends. The CDR3 is made up of 14 amino acids. Germline V gene sequence: CDR1 SGHAT, CDR2 FQNNGV. CDR3 bases: TGTGCCAGCAGCTTAGCGGGCGGGCAGTACGAGCAGTACGTC. It specifies CASSLAGGQYEQYV.

The chain is built from TRBV30 and TRBJ2-2; D ambiguous. There are 12 residues in the CDR3. V was cut by 3 bases and J by 4 bases, with 6 bases left in between. Germline values: CDR1 GTSNPN, CDR2 SVGIG (reference sequence). The CDR3 bases are TGTGCCTGGAGCTCGGGCACCGGGGAGCTGTTTTTT. Translated: CAWSSGTGELFF.

The J gene is TRBJ2-7, the V gene TRBV30; D possibly corresponds to TRBD1 (5 bases). V was pared by 4 bases and J by 6 bases, with 16 bases between. This CDR3 spans 13 amino acids. Germline values: CDR1 GTSNPN, CDR2 SVGIG (reference sequence). CDR3 loop: CAWNKPARGEQYV. As DNA, the CDR3 is TGTGCCTGGAATAAGCCAGCTAGGGGCGAGCAGTACGTC.

This chain connects TRBV27 to TRBJ2-1, with TRBD2 matching over 7 bases. Germline CDR1 and CDR2: MNHEY and SMNVEV (reference sequence). V trimming: 10 bases; J trimming: 1 base; junction bases outside the gene matches: 7. This CDR3 is built from 14 residues. Written as DNA, the CDR3 is TGTGCCACCTGTTTGGGGGGGTCCTACAATGAGCAGTTCTTC. Translating it yields CATCLGGSYNEQFF.

In its sample, this clone was seen a few times. The chain has TRBV25-1 and TRBJ1-1; D not resolved. CDR1 and CDR2 (germline): MGHDK, SYGVNS. The CDR3 contains 12 residues. The germline V and J ends were trimmed by 4 bases and 9 bases, with 12 bases remaining between them. The CDR3 loop reads CASSGPGGKAFF. The CDR3 DNA reads as TGTGCCAGCAGTGGCCCGGGAGGTAAAGCTTTCTTT.

The genes are TRBV6-1 and TRBJ1-1, with 9 bases matching TRBD1. Germline V lookup: CDR1 MNHNS, CDR2 SASEGT. This CDR3 has 16 amino acids. J lost 4 bases, V lost 3 bases, and 9 bases had no gene match. The CDR3 DNA reads as TGTGCCAGCAGTGACGGACAGGGGAGAAGCGGCACTGAAGCTTTCTTT. Its translation: CASSDGQGRSGTEAFF.

This chain uses TRBV6-4 with TRBJ1-4; weak D call: TRBD1 (6 bases). Deletions cut 8 bases from V and 5 bases from J, with 12 bases between. The CDR3 runs 13 residues. Germline V gene data show CDR1 as MRHNA and CDR2 as SNTAGT. The CDR3 region has the DNA TGTGCCAGCCTGAAGGGGGGGAATGAAAAACTGTTTTTT. This sequence encodes CASLKGGNEKLFF.

CDR3 nucleotide sequence: TGTGCCAGTAGTATAGGGAGCGCAGATACGCAGTATTTT. This codes for CASSIGSADTQYF. The chain combines TRBV19 with TRBJ2-3; D not resolved. The V end was cut by 1 base, the J end by 4 bases, with 6 bases between. The CDR3 sequence is 13 residues long. Germline-derived CDR1 and CDR2 are LNHDA and SQIVND (reference sequence).

V is TRBV19 and J is TRBJ2-3, with TRBD1 identical over 7 bases. V lost 5 bases and J lost 0; bases outside the gene matches: 8. Germline assignment: CDR1 LNHDA and CDR2 SQIVND (reference sequence). The CDR3 length is 16 residues. The CDR3 nucleotides are TGTGCCAGTAGTTTAAACTGGGGACAGAGCACAGATACGCAGTATTTT. Protein: CASSLNWGQSTDTQYF.

The chain has TRBV5-1 and TRBJ1-1, with a weak D call TRBD1 (5 bases). The CDR3 runs 14 residues. CDR1 is SGHRS, CDR2 YFSETQ, per germline. The V gene lost 4 bases and the J gene lost 1 base, with 11 bases spanning the gap. The CDR3 nucleotides are TGCGCCAGCAGCGATGGGGCCCGGAACACTGAAGCTTTCTTT. Protein: CASSDGARNTEAFF.

The chain has TRBV30 and TRBJ2-5; no firm D call. The CDR3 covers 11 residues. V lost 5 bases and J lost 5, with 9 bases in between. Germline V gene sequence: CDR1 GTSNPN, CDR2 SVGIG (reference sequence). The DNA for the CDR3 is TGTGCCTGGTCCCTCGGTGAGACCCAGTACTTC. It encodes CAWSLGETQYF.

The CDR3 nucleotides are TGTGCCAGCAGCTTCACCGCGGGGGATGAGCAGTTCTTC. Amino acid sequence: CASSFTAGDEQFF. This chain connects TRBV7-9 to TRBJ2-1; TRBD2 agrees at 7 bases. J lost 8 bases, V lost 3 bases, and 4 bases had no gene match. Germline CDR1 and CDR2: SEHNR and FQNEAQ (reference sequence). This CDR3 is 13 amino acids long.

The chain recombines TRBV3-1 (or the pseudogene TRBV3-2) with TRBJ1-1; D may be TRBD1 (5 bases). Germline V gene data show CDR1 as LGHDT and CDR2 as YNNKEL (reference sequence). The CDR3 sequence is 14 residues long. V lost 6 bases and J lost 3, with 14 bases in between. The CDR3 loop is CASSLGGLDTEAFF. In nucleotides, the CDR3 is TGTGCCAGCAGTCTCGGGGGGTTGGACACTGAAGCTTTCTTT.

The gene calls are TRBV7-2 and TRBJ2-5; 13 positions agree with TRBD2. The germline CDR1 and CDR2 sequences are SGHTA and FQGNSA. V dropped 5 bases and J dropped 6; count of bases not matched to a gene: 6. The CDR3 loop spans 15 amino acids. The CDR3 coding sequence is TGTGCCAGCAGCCCGTGGACTAGCGGGAGACAGACCCAGTACTTC. It yields the protein CASSPWTSGRQTQYF.

The rearrangement links TRBV28 to TRBJ1-2; 8 nucleotides align to TRBD1. Trimming at V came to 6 bases and at J to 5 bases, leaving 14 bases not matched to a gene. The CDR3 is 16 residues long. Germline lookup yields CDR1 MDHEN and CDR2 SYDVKM. The CDR3 spells CASSLVRDRNSYGYTF. The DNA for the CDR3 is TGTGCCAGCAGCCTTGTCCGGGACAGGAACTCTTATGGCTACACCTTC.